This TCR beta chain was sequenced for a study of T cell changes during pregnancy in multiple sclerosis. Clones were sequenced by immunoSEQ multiplex PCR, and TCRdb holds only the in-frame ones, with some missing. The table has 58,000 or so clones, approximately 91% seen once; the top ten hold 0.45% to 0.5%. CDR1 is MNHEY and CDR2 is SVGAGI in the germline V gene. The CDR3 length is 15 residues. The V end lost 5 bases, the J end lost 0 bases, and 13 bases lay between the germline ends. The TCR sequence derives from a female donor with multiple sclerosis, enrolled in a pregnancy study. This sample comprised CD4+ T cells from peripheral blood mononuclear cells, obtained in the third trimester of pregnancy. This sequence joins TRBV6-5 and TRBJ1-1, with D maybe TRBD1 (5 bases). CDR3 bases: TGTGCCAGCAGTCCCCGACAGCTCATGAACACTGAAGCTTTCTTT. Translating it yields CASSPRQLMNTEAFF.